This T cell receptor beta chain was profiled in a study of shared clonotypes between healthy human individuals. Study results and limitations: Sampling was confined to blood; repertoires within tissues likely differ. Among donors, sharing of clonotypes was expected to be affected by sequencing depth.

A word on this clone: Antigen unknown. This sample also contains other DNA sequences that code for the same CDR3.

Only CD45RO-negative cells positively selected for CCR7 counted as naive CD8 cells, so terminally differentiated effector memory CD45RA+ cells were excluded. Donation came from healthy HIV-negative adults that had no recent acute infections or vaccinations. Measured with immunoSEQ multiplex PCR; TCRdb has only the in-frame clones, and not every one. The sample contains some 2 million clones, 85% to 95% of which appear only once. J lost 4 bases, V lost 4 bases, and 4 bases had no gene match. This CDR3 spans 13 amino acids. Germline V gene sequence: CDR1 SGHAT, CDR2 FQNNGV. The rearrangement links TRBV11-2 to TRBJ2-7; TRBD1 matches at 7 bases. Input material: naive CD8+ T cells sorted from blood. This sequence originates from a man aged 18 to 30 in good health. Here the CDR3 reads CASSSGTAYEQYF. CDR3 nucleotide sequence: TGTGCCAGCAGCTCCGGGACAGCATACGAGCAGTACTTC.